This entry lists 6 T cell receptor beta chains sequenced from one sample in a study of Ad26.COV2.S vaccination and SARS-CoV-2 variants. Treatment specified: around 19 received Ad26.COV2.S at low or high dose, single or two shots; five or six received placebo; per-sample allocation not given. Repertoires come from day 63 after the first vaccine or placebo injection. The repertoire was sequenced with immunoSEQ multiplex PCR; TCRdb's copy has only in-frame clones and lacks some. The sample records 400,000 to 500,000 clones, approximately 90% being singletons. This specimen consisted of peripheral blood, obtained in a trial of Ad26.COV2.S vaccine versus placebo. These receptors came from a person aged 18 to 59 who received the Ad26.COV2.S COVID-19 vaccine or a placebo.

This clone was observed once. The gene calls are TRBV5-4 and TRBJ1-6; possibly TRBD1 for D (5 bases). V was pared by 0 bases and J by 4 bases, with 11 bases between. This CDR3 comprises 16 residues. Germline CDR1 SGHNT, CDR2 YYREEE (reference sequence). Here the CDR3 reads CASSLEGAVYNSPLHF. CDR3 sequence (DNA): TGTGCCAGCAGCTTGGAAGGGGCCGTTTATAATTCACCCCTCCACTTT.

This rearrangement joins TRBV10-3 to TRBJ1-1; 7 positions agree with TRBD1. Losses at the gene ends were 2 bases for V and 1 base for J; bases not matched to a gene: 13. This CDR3 is 18 amino acids long. Germline CDR1 reads ENHRY; CDR2 reads SYGVKD. Written as DNA, the CDR3 is TGTGCCATCAGTGAGACTAATCGACAGGGTGCGGGGAACACTGAAGCTTTCTTT. It yields the protein CAISETNRQGAGNTEAFF.

V is TRBV29-1 and J is TRBJ2-2; D is uncertain. Per the germline V gene, CDR1 is SQVTM and CDR2 is ANQGSEA. V gave up 5 bases and J gave up 1 base, with 14 bases separating them. This CDR3 is built from 15 residues. CDR3 DNA: TGCAGCGTTTCCCCCGTTGGTAGGAACACCGGGGAGCTGTTTTTT. Translation gives CSVSPVGRNTGELFF.

V is TRBV7-2 and J is TRBJ1-4; 10 bases map to TRBD1. The germline V gene has CDR1 SGHTA and CDR2 FQGNSA. V gave up 5 bases and J gave up 1 base; unmatched junction bases: 1. This CDR3 is 15 amino acids long. CDR3 loop: CASSGQGGTNEKLFF. As DNA, the CDR3 is TGTGCCAGCAGCGGACAGGGGGGAACTAATGAAAAACTGTTTTTT.

The chain is built from TRBV6-5 and TRBJ1-2, with D possibly TRBD1 on 5 matching bases. CDR3 length: 14 residues. V lost 0 bases to trimming and J lost 3 bases, with 8 bases between them. Germline V gene data show CDR1 as MNHEY and CDR2 as SVGAGI. The CDR3 region is CASSYSTGDYGYTF. CDR3 nucleotides: TGTGCCAGCAGTTACTCAACAGGAGACTATGGCTACACCTTC.

This clone appeared many times. The V call is TRBV7-2, the J call TRBJ1-1, with D hard to call. Trimming shortened V by 5 bases and J by 1 base, and 8 bases separated the two germline ends. From germline, CDR1 is SGHTA and CDR2 FQGNSA. This CDR3 region has 13 residues. The CDR3 loop reads CASSVNRNTEAFF. As DNA, the CDR3 is TGTGCCAGCAGCGTAAACAGGAACACTGAAGCTTTCTTT.